The 14 T cell receptor beta chains given below trace back to one sample, sequenced in a study of blood T cell repertoires in COVID-19. The protocol was immunoSEQ multiplex PCR, while the TCRdb copy is restricted to in-frame clones and leaves out a portion. The table records fewer than 400,000 clones, 85% to 90% of them present only once. The specimen sequenced was peripheral blood. Every receptor here comes from a human donor in a cohort sampled during active COVID-19.

The V gene is TRBV28, the J gene TRBJ1-4; D gene ambiguous. CDR1 and CDR2 (germline): MDHEN, SYDVKM. V lost 8 bases, J lost 5 bases, and 9 bases lay in between. The CDR3 is 12 amino acids. CDR3 DNA sequence: TGTGCCAGCCGAGCGGGGAATGAAAAACTGTTTTTT. Its translation is CASRAGNEKLFF.

The genes are TRBV5-1 and TRBJ1-1, with TRBD1 identical over 9 bases. Looked up from germline, CDR1 is SGHRS and CDR2 is YFSETQ. The CDR3 runs to 16 residues. Trimming cost V 4 bases and J 5 bases; bases outside gene matches: 12. The CDR3 spells CASSRPGQGGSTEAFF. CDR3 nucleotides: TGCGCCAGCAGCCGCCCGGGACAGGGAGGTTCGACTGAAGCTTTCTTT.

This chain links TRBV5-4 with TRBJ2-6; perhaps TRBD1 as D (6 bases). V was clipped by 4 bases and J by 2 bases, with 22 bases between them. This CDR3 is 19 amino acids long. Germline CDR1 SGHNT, CDR2 YYREEE (reference sequence). The CDR3 bases are TGTGCCAGCAGCCGTAAAATCGACAGGTGGGGTGCTGGGGCCAACGTCCTGACTTTC. Its protein is CASSRKIDRWGAGANVLTF.

The gene calls are TRBV5-1 and TRBJ2-5, with 9 bases aligning to TRBD2. J gave up 4 bases and V 1 base, and 8 bases lay outside the gene matches. Germline lookup yields CDR1 SGHRS and CDR2 YFSETQ. The CDR3 extends over 16 amino acids. The CDR3 nucleotides read TGCGCCAGCAGCTTGTTTTCTAGCGGGACTTCAGAGACCCAGTACTTC. It is translated as CASSLFSSGTSETQYF.

This chain joins TRBV5-1 and TRBJ1-4; D not certain. CDR1 is SGHRS and CDR2 is YFSETQ in the germline V gene. This CDR3 has 15 residues. Between the trimmed V and J ends, which lost 0 bases and 8 bases, there was a span of 14 bases. This CDR3 reads CASSLAREGMEKLFF. CDR3 coding DNA: TGCGCCAGCAGCTTGGCCCGGGAAGGGATGGAAAAACTGTTTTTT.

This rearrangement joins TRBV6-6 to TRBJ1-1; 8 bases line up with TRBD1. J lost 4 bases, V lost 5 bases, and 9 bases had no gene match. Germline assignment: CDR1 MNHNY and CDR2 SVGAGI (reference sequence). The CDR3 runs 15 residues. CDR3 in amino acids: CASSDRGKGSTEAFF. CDR3 DNA sequence: TGTGCCAGCAGTGACAGGGGAAAAGGGTCCACTGAAGCTTTCTTT.

The V and J genes are TRBV3-1 (or the pseudogene TRBV3-2) and TRBJ2-6; possibly TRBD1 for D (6 bases). Germline V gene lookup returns CDR1 LGHDT and CDR2 YNNKEL (reference sequence). This CDR3 comprises 21 residues. Trimming pared 1 base from V and 4 bases from J, leaving 26 bases between. The CDR3 sequence: CASSQVLGLTGVGAGANVLTF. The CDR3 nucleotides read TGTGCCAGCAGCCAAGTTCTCGGCCTGACAGGAGTTGGAGCCGGGGCCAACGTCCTGACTTTC.

The chain combines TRBV30 with TRBJ2-1; weak D call: TRBD2 (6 bases). Trimming removed 3 bases from V and 5 bases from J, with 17 bases in between. CDR3 length: 15 residues. Germline V CDR1 and CDR2: GTSNPN, SVGIG (reference sequence). The CDR3 reads CAWRRASALDNEQFF. The CDR3 region has the DNA TGTGCCTGGAGAAGGGCTAGCGCGCTTGACAATGAGCAGTTCTTC.

The V and J genes are TRBV27 and TRBJ2-7; possibly TRBD2 for D (6 bases). Per the germline V gene, CDR1 is MNHEY and CDR2 is SMNVEV (reference sequence). Trimming left V 4 bases short and J 2 bases short, with 15 bases between. This CDR3 spans 15 amino acids. The CDR3 DNA follows: TGTGCCAGCAGTTCCTACAGGACTATGACCTACGAGCAGTACTTC. Protein sequence: CASSSYRTMTYEQYF.

V is TRBV5-4 and J is TRBJ2-7; D is ambiguous. CDR1 is SGHNT and CDR2 is YYREEE in the germline V gene (reference sequence). V was pared by 0 bases and J by 8 bases, with 12 bases between. The CDR3 has 13 residues. The CDR3 DNA reads as TGTGCCAGCAGCTTGGGGCGACAAAGCAAGCAGTACTTC. Protein sequence: CASSLGRQSKQYF.

CDR3 in amino acids: CATSDPSGGGQETQYF. CDR3 DNA sequence: TGTGCCACCAGTGATCCCAGCGGGGGGGGACAAGAGACCCAGTACTTC. The chain uses TRBV24-1 and TRBJ2-5, with TRBD2 identical over 10 bases. Unmatched junction bases numbered 5, after V lost 3 bases and J lost 2 bases. This CDR3 comprises 16 residues. Germline loops: CDR1 KGHDR, CDR2 SFDVKD.

This clone appeared a few times. The chain uses TRBV2 and TRBJ2-7; tentative D call: TRBD2 (8 bases). Trimming pared 8 bases from V and 6 bases from J, leaving 14 bases between. Per the germline V gene, CDR1 is SNHLY and CDR2 is FYNNEI. The CDR3 spans 12 residues. The CDR3 DNA is TGTGCCAGCGGGACTAGGGGGCTCGAGCAGTACTTC. Encoded protein: CASGTRGLEQYF.

The chain is built from TRBV4-1 and TRBJ1-5; D might be TRBD1 (5 bases). The V end lost 3 bases, the J end lost 7 bases, and 16 bases lay between the germline ends. CDR1 is MGHRA and CDR2 is YSYEKL in the germline V gene. This CDR3 comprises 15 residues. The chain's CDR3 is CASSHLGGIEQPQHF. The CDR3 nucleotides are TGCGCCAGCAGCCACCTTGGGGGGATCGAGCAGCCCCAGCATTTT.

The chain has TRBV6-6 and TRBJ1-5; D ambiguous. Germline CDR1 is MNHNY and CDR2 is SVGAGI (reference sequence). CDR3 length: 12 residues. The germline V and J ends were trimmed by 6 bases and 4 bases, with 7 bases remaining between them. CDR3 sequence reads: CASRGGNQPQHF. The CDR3 bases are TGTGCCAGCAGGGGAGGAAATCAGCCCCAGCATTTT.